A selection of T cell receptor beta chains follows, all from one sample in a study of shared clonotypes between healthy human individuals. The assay was immunoSEQ multiplex PCR, and TCRdb's table has in-frame clones only and misses some. Here the sample spans hundreds of thousands of clones, roughly 95% being singletons. The sequenced material came from naive CD8+ T cells sorted from blood. These TCRs come from a woman younger than 45 in good health. The CDR3 runs from the conserved cysteine through the conserved F or W. D genes are given only for firm matches. Clone sizes are given selectively: once, few, many, or a class where the clone is expanded.

DNA,CDR3,D,size,V,J
TGTGCCAGCAGCCGGGACAGGGATCCTTTCTTT,CASSRDRDPFF,TRBD1,-,TRBV2,TRBJ1-1
TGTGCCATCAGTGAGAGGATGGACTCGAGGTGGAACGAGCAGTACTTC,CAISERMDSRWNEQYF,-,-,TRBV10-3,TRBJ2-7
TGTGCCAGCAGCCAATCCCCCGGGGGGAAAGGGCAAGAGACCCAGTACTTC,CASSQSPGGKGQETQYF,TRBD2,-,TRBV5-6,TRBJ2-5
TGCGCCAGCAGCTCGACGTTAGGTCCGGGGATTTACAATGAGCAGTTCTTC,CASSSTLGPGIYNEQFF,-,-,TRBV5-1,TRBJ2-1
TGTGCCAGCAGGGGCACAGGTATCTCTGGAAACACCATATATTTT,CASRGTGISGNTIYF,-,-,TRBV27,TRBJ1-3
TGTGCCGGAATAGCGGAAAACTACAATGAGCAGTTCTTC,CAGIAENYNEQFF,-,once,TRBV30,TRBJ2-1
TGTGCCAGCAGCTTAGCTGCCGGGGAGCTGTTTTTT,CASSLAAGELFF,-,-,TRBV7-8,TRBJ2-2
TGTGCCAGCAGCTTATCGGGCAACGAGCAGTACTTC,CASSLSGNEQYF,-,-,TRBV5-4,TRBJ2-7
TGTGCCAGCAGCTTTGGGACCCTGCGGGAGACCCAGTACTTC,CASSFGTLRETQYF,-,once,TRBV5-4,TRBJ2-5
TGTGCCAGCAGCTTGGGACTAACCGGGCAGTACTTC,CASSLGLTGQYF,-,-,TRBV5-6,TRBJ2-7
TGTGCCAGCAGCTTAGATATGACAGGCTACACAGATACGCAGTATTTT,CASSLDMTGYTDTQYF,-,-,TRBV11-2,TRBJ2-3
TGTGCCAGCAGTTTACGTGGGAATGAGCAGTTCTTC,CASSLRGNEQFF,-,-,TRBV27,TRBJ2-1
TGCAGCGTCGCAACCGGGACACAATCCTACGAGCAGTACTTC,CSVATGTQSYEQYF,-,-,TRBV29-1,TRBJ2-7
TGTGCCAGCAGCTTACAGGGGTCTACGGTGCAGTACTTC,CASSLQGSTVQYF,TRBD1,-,TRBV5-8,TRBJ2-7
TGTGCCAGCAGTGAAACCGTCAGGGGGATGGACACCATATATTTT,CASSETVRGMDTIYF,TRBD1,-,TRBV6-1,TRBJ1-3
TGTGCCAGCACCCGAGAAAGGTATCGGGAGCAGTACTTC,CASTRERYREQYF,-,once,TRBV28,TRBJ2-7
TGTGCCAGCAGCTTGGGGGCCTCCTACGAGCAGTACTTC,CASSLGASYEQYF,-,-,TRBV11-2,TRBJ2-7
TGTGCCAGCAGTTTATCGTCGGGGGTCTACGAGCAGTACTTC,CASSLSSGVYEQYF,-,-,TRBV27,TRBJ2-7
TGTGCCAGCAGCTTAGGATCGGGGATGAGGATGTCCCAGTACTTC,CASSLGSGMRMSQYF,-,-,TRBV7-9,TRBJ2-5
TGTGCCAGCAGCTCAACAGGTGCAACTAATGAAAAACTGTTTTTT,CASSSTGATNEKLFF,-,-,TRBV5-4,TRBJ1-4
TGTGCCGGAGCCTATCAGGGGGCTTCACCCCTCCACTTT,CAGAYQGASPLHF,TRBD1,once,TRBV28,TRBJ1-6
TGTGCCAGCAACGAGTATGGTGAACCCCAGCATTTT,CASNEYGEPQHF,-,-,TRBV28,TRBJ1-5
TGCAGCGTGCTCCCATTGAACACTGAAGCTTTCTTT,CSVLPLNTEAFF,-,few,TRBV29-1,TRBJ1-1
TGCGCCAGCAGCCAAGGACAGGGGATGGACGAGCAGTACTTC,CASSQGQGMDEQYF,TRBD1,-,TRBV4-1,TRBJ2-7
TGTGCCAGCAGCTACTTGGTAGATACGCAGTATTTT,CASSYLVDTQYF,-,-,TRBV5-6,TRBJ2-3
TGTGCCAGCAGCTTAGCTCTCGGGGTTACTAGCGGTACCTACGAGCAGTACTTC,CASSLALGVTSGTYEQYF,TRBD2,-,TRBV11-2,TRBJ2-7
TGCGCCAGCAGTCCACGGGACAGAGCTTTTGACTACACCTTC,CASSPRDRAFDYTF,TRBD1,-,TRBV23-1,TRBJ1-2
TGCAGTGCTAGAGATTTGTATGAGCAGTTCTTC,CSARDLYEQFF,-,-,TRBV20-1,TRBJ2-1
TGTGCCACCAGCATCGGGAGGTCGTGGTACGAGCAGTACTTC,CATSIGRSWYEQYF,TRBD2,-,TRBV15,TRBJ2-7
TGTGCCAGCAGCTTAAGGAAAGGCCTTGAACCAGATACGCAGTATTTT,CASSLRKGLEPDTQYF,-,-,TRBV11-3,TRBJ2-3
TGTGCCAGCAGCCAAGGGGCAGACTACGAGCAGTACTTC,CASSQGADYEQYF,-,-,TRBV4-2,TRBJ2-7
TGTGCCAGCAGCTCTGGGGGCTACGAGCAGTACTTC,CASSSGGYEQYF,-,-,TRBV11-3,TRBJ2-7
TGTGCCAGCAGCGACCCCGGGACACTCACGCCCCAGCATTTT,CASSDPGTLTPQHF,-,once,TRBV21-1,TRBJ1-5
TGTGCCAGTAGTAACATAAGGCTTCTGACTTACAATGAGCAGTTCTTC,CASSNIRLLTYNEQFF,-,-,TRBV19,TRBJ2-1
TGTGCCAGCAGCGACAGAAACACCGGGGAGCTGTTTTTT,CASSDRNTGELFF,-,-,TRBV7-6,TRBJ2-2
TGTGCCAGCAGTTCCGGGACCATGGATGATGAGACCCAGTACTTC,CASSSGTMDDETQYF,-,-,TRBV28,TRBJ2-5
TGTGCCAGCAGCTTAGGGCGGAACTATGGCTACACCTTC,CASSLGRNYGYTF,-,-,TRBV13,TRBJ1-2
TGTGCCAGCAGTCGCGGTATTTACGCCGGGGAGCTGTTTTTT,CASSRGIYAGELFF,-,-,TRBV28,TRBJ2-2
TGTGCCAGCAGTCCCCACCTCGCTAGCGGGCCCTTGAGTGAGCAGTTCTTC,CASSPHLASGPLSEQFF,TRBD2,-,TRBV28,TRBJ2-1
TGTGCCAGCAGAATGACTAGCGGGAGCCATGAGCAGTTCTTC,CASRMTSGSHEQFF,TRBD2,-,TRBV27,TRBJ2-1
TGTGCCTGGAGTATGGGTATCTGGTACGAGCAGTACTTC,CAWSMGIWYEQYF,-,-,TRBV30,TRBJ2-7
TGTGCCAGCAGTGAAATCCCCCCTAGGGGCGGCGAGCAGTACTTC,CASSEIPPRGGEQYF,-,-,TRBV2,TRBJ2-7
TGTGCCAGCAGTTTTGGGACAGGGGACGGTATCGGGGAGACCCAGTACTTC,CASSFGTGDGIGETQYF,TRBD1,-,TRBV28,TRBJ2-5
TGTGCCAGCAGCAGGGGGGGGACGAATCAGCCCCAGCATTTT,CASSRGGTNQPQHF,TRBD1,-,TRBV28,TRBJ1-5
TGCGCCAGCAGCTTGGCCCTAATCAGGGGGGTTTCCTACGAGCAGTACTTC,CASSLALIRGVSYEQYF,-,-,TRBV5-1,TRBJ2-7
TGCGCCAGCAGCTTTCAAGCCGGGACAGGGGGCCCTATAGAGACCCAGTACTTC,CASSFQAGTGGPIETQYF,TRBD1,-,TRBV4-1,TRBJ2-5